Listed here are 29 T cell receptor beta chains from one sample, sequenced in a study of T cell changes during pregnancy in multiple sclerosis. Here immunoSEQ multiplex PCR was the method, and the copy in TCRdb shows in-frame clones only, minus some. This table has 35,000 to 55,000 clones, about 92% appearing once. Sequencing used peripheral blood. These receptor sequences come from a female donor with multiple sclerosis, enrolled in a pregnancy study.

The rearrangement links TRBV12-5 to TRBJ2-7, with D perhaps matching TRBD2 (5 bases). The germline gives CDR1 LGHNT, CDR2 FRNRAP. The V and J ends lost 6 bases and 5 bases respectively, with 20 bases between them. The CDR3 covers 15 residues. The CDR3 is CASGPAARGIDEQYF. The CDR3 DNA reads as TGTGCTAGTGGGCCTGCCGCGAGAGGGATCGACGAGCAGTACTTC.

In nucleotides, the CDR3 is TGTGCCAGCAGCTCGTCCCCGTTTTACGAGCAGTACTTC. Protein sequence: CASSSSPFYEQYF. The chain couples TRBV5-5 to TRBJ2-7; D is unclear. CDR1 and CDR2 from the germline V gene are SGHKS and YYEKEE (reference sequence). The V and J ends lost 3 bases and 4 bases respectively, with 11 bases between them. The CDR3 has 13 amino acids.

The V gene is TRBV11-3, the J gene TRBJ2-7; the D gene is possibly TRBD1 (6 bases). V shed 2 bases and J shed 3 bases, with 20 bases lying between them. The germline CDR1 and CDR2 sequences are SGHNT and YENEEA. The CDR3 loop spans 17 amino acids. This CDR3 reads CASSLSRGRSSNYEQYF. Written as DNA, the CDR3 is TGTGCCAGCAGCTTATCCAGGGGCAGGAGTAGTAACTACGAGCAGTACTTC.

The chain is built from TRBV4-1 and TRBJ1-4; D is possibly TRBD1 (6 bases). The CDR3 contains 16 residues. Trimming took off 1 base at V and 9 bases at J, with 18 bases between the two ends. The germline V gene encodes CDR1 MGHRA and CDR2 YSYEKL. The CDR3 nucleotides read TGCGCCAGCAGCCAAGTCCAGAACAGGGAAGGAAAAAAACTGTTTTTT. Translation: CASSQVQNREGKKLFF.

As DNA, the CDR3 is TGTGCCTGGAGTGTCCTACAAGAGACCCAGTACTTC. It specifies CAWSVLQETQYF. The chain carries TRBV30 and TRBJ2-5; D remains unclear. V was shortened by 0 bases and J by 2 bases, with 4 bases between the two germline ends. There are 12 residues in the CDR3. The germline gives CDR1 GTSNPN, CDR2 SVGIG (reference sequence). Full variable domain (missing parts from reference TRBV30 and TRBJ2-5): SQTIHQWPATLVQPVGSPLSLECTVEGTSNPNLYWYRQAAGRGLQLLFYSVGIGQISSEVPQNLSASRPQDRQFILSSKKLLLSDSGFYLCAWSVLQETQYFGPGTRLLVL.

The V gene is TRBV27, the J gene TRBJ1-5, with D unresolved. CDR3 length: 14 amino acids. From germline, CDR1 is MNHEY and CDR2 SMNVEV (reference sequence). Trimming cost V 2 bases and J 7 bases, with 12 bases left between them. In DNA, the CDR3 is TGTGCCAGCAGTTTACTGGGATTGGGACAGCCCCAGCATTTT. Its protein is CASSLLGLGQPQHF.

The V call is TRBV5-5, the J call TRBJ2-4, with 9 bases fitting TRBD2. The trim removed 4 bases at V and 5 bases at J, leaving 13 bases unmatched. CDR3 size: 17 residues. Germline lookup yields CDR1 SGHKS and CDR2 YYEKEE (reference sequence). As DNA, the CDR3 is TGTGCCAGCAGCGTGTCCCTTGCGGGAGGGCCCCAAAACATTCAGTACTTC. Amino acids: CASSVSLAGGPQNIQYF. The full variable domain, its missing parts supplied by reference TRBV5-5 and TRBJ2-4, is DAGVTQSPTHLIKTRGQQVTLRCSPISGHKSVSWYQQVLGQGPQFIFQYYEKEERGRGNFPDRFSARQFPNYSSELNVNALLLGDSALYLCASSVSLAGGPQNIQYFGAGTRLSVL.

The chain has TRBV4-1 and TRBJ1-1; no clear D gene. The V and J ends lost 1 base and 3 bases respectively, with 6 bases between them. Per the germline V gene, CDR1 is MGHRA and CDR2 is YSYEKL. This CDR3 has 13 amino acids. CDR3 region: CASSQVLDTEAFF. DNA for the CDR3: TGCGCCAGCAGCCAAGTTTTGGACACTGAAGCTTTCTTT.

This clone occurred once. The V and J genes are TRBV6-1 and TRBJ1-5; D gene ambiguous. The V gene's germline CDR1 is MNHNS and CDR2 SASEGT. V dropped 2 bases and J dropped 3 bases, with 5 bases sitting between them. The CDR3 has 13 residues. The CDR3 is CASSEHVNQPQHF. The DNA of the CDR3 is TGTGCCAGCAGTGAACATGTCAATCAGCCCCAGCATTTT.

The gene calls are TRBV5-8 and TRBJ2-7, with D unresolved. Trimming removed 3 bases from V and 1 base from J, with 8 bases in between. Germline CDR1 and CDR2: SGHTS and YDEGEE. This CDR3 comprises 13 residues. In nucleotides, the CDR3 is TGTGCCAGCAGCTCCTACGGGTCCTACGAGCAGTACTTC. Amino acid sequence: CASSSYGSYEQYF.

The chain joins TRBV4-1 to TRBJ1-5; D not resolved. V was shortened by 0 bases and J by 4 bases, with 4 bases between the two germline ends. This CDR3 has 13 residues. Germline CDR1 is MGHRA and CDR2 is YSYEKL. The CDR3 DNA follows: TGCGCCAGCAGCCAAGATAAAAATCAGCCCCAGCATTTT. Amino acid sequence: CASSQDKNQPQHF.

The chain's CDR3 is CASGRFGAFF. The DNA of the CDR3 is TGTGCCAGTGGAAGATTCGGCGCTTTCTTT. The gene calls are TRBV19 and TRBJ1-1; no firm D call. From germline, CDR1 is LNHDA and CDR2 SQIVND (reference sequence). The CDR3 extends over 10 amino acids. V lost 8 bases, J lost 11 bases, and 12 bases lay in between.

The chain is built from TRBV2 and TRBJ1-1; 7 bases fit TRBD1. This CDR3 is 14 amino acids long. V gave up 9 bases and J gave up 0 bases; unmatched junction bases: 7. Germline assignment: CDR1 SNHLY and CDR2 FYNNEI. The CDR3 nucleotides read TGTGCCAGTAATTTGGACAGGTTGAACACTGAAGCTTTCTTT. Translated, it gives CASNLDRLNTEAFF.

This chain joins TRBV27 and TRBJ2-3; D possibly corresponds to TRBD2 (5 bases). CDR3 length: 13 residues. Germline V gene lookup returns CDR1 MNHEY and CDR2 SMNVEV (reference sequence). V was shortened by 3 bases and J by 1 base, with 5 bases between the two germline ends. The CDR3 sequence is CASSFGGTDTQYF. The DNA for the CDR3 is TGTGCCAGCAGTTTCGGGGGCACAGATACGCAGTATTTT.

This clone was counted a single time. The chain is built from TRBV6-6 and TRBJ2-1, with 7 bases lining up with TRBD1. J was trimmed by 8 bases and V by 2 bases; bases with no gene match: 3. The length of the CDR3 is 13 residues. The V gene's germline CDR1 is MNHNY and CDR2 SVGAGI (reference sequence). This CDR3 reads CASSYNRGYEQFF. CDR3 sequence (DNA): TGTGCCAGCAGTTACAACAGGGGATATGAGCAGTTCTTC.

The V and J genes are TRBV11-2 and TRBJ2-2; D gene ambiguous. Germline assignment: CDR1 SGHAT and CDR2 FQNNGV. Trimming pared 5 bases from V and 0 bases from J, leaving 10 bases between. The CDR3 is 15 amino acids. For the CDR3, the DNA is TGTGCCAGCAGCCGCACGCTAACGAACACCGGGGAGCTGTTTTTT. Its protein is CASSRTLTNTGELFF. The variable domain in full, with the rest retrieved from reference TRBV11-2 and TRBJ2-2, is EAGVAQSPRYKIIEKRQSVAFWCNPISGHATLYWYQQILGQGPKLLIQFQNNGVVDDSQLPKDRFSAERLKGVDSTLKIQPAKLEDSAVYLCASSRTLTNTGELFFGEGSRLTVL.

The chain uses TRBV28 and TRBJ2-3; 12 bases are shared with TRBD2. Looked up from germline, CDR1 is MDHEN and CDR2 is SYDVKM. With V trimmed by 5 bases and J by 2 bases, 11 bases remained unmatched. CDR3 length: 18 amino acids. CDR3 protein: CASSPRTSGALLTDTQYF. In DNA, the CDR3 is TGTGCCAGCAGTCCGCGGACTAGCGGGGCTTTACTCACAGATACGCAGTATTTT.

Only one count was recorded for this clone. The V gene is TRBV27, the J gene TRBJ1-1, with D perhaps TRBD1 (5 bases). CDR1 and CDR2 (germline): MNHEY, SMNVEV (reference sequence). The CDR3 is 16 amino acids. Trimming took 1 base from V and 4 from J, leaving 16 bases between them. The CDR3 DNA is TGTGCCAGCAGTTTATTAGCGCAGGGCATAGCCACTGAAGCTTTCTTT. This translates into CASSLLAQGIATEAFF.

This clone was recorded only once. This chain connects TRBV4-3 to TRBJ2-1, with TRBD2 matching over 9 bases. The CDR3 totals 17 residues. V trimming: 4 bases; J trimming: 1 base; junction bases outside the gene matches: 8. Germline V gene sequence: CDR1 LGHNA, CDR2 YSLEER. The CDR3 protein is CASSRKHSGSSYNEQFF. CDR3 coding DNA: TGCGCCAGCAGCCGGAAACATAGCGGGAGTTCCTACAATGAGCAGTTCTTC.

The chain recombines TRBV2 with TRBJ2-5, with D unresolved. V was trimmed by 2 bases and J by 2 bases, leaving 12 bases between them. Germline lookup yields CDR1 SNHLY and CDR2 FYNNEI. The CDR3 runs to 15 residues. The CDR3, as DNA: TGTGCCAGCAGTGAACCCCCGCCAAGACAAGAGACCCAGTACTTC. Translating gives CASSEPPPRQETQYF.

This chain links TRBV10-2 with TRBJ2-1, with 8 bases lining up with TRBD2. This CDR3 has 18 amino acids. Germline V gene sequence: CDR1 WSHSY, CDR2 SAAADI. Trimming removed 6 bases from V and 4 bases from J; junction bases left unmatched: 17. The CDR3 here is CASSLLAAKSGTYNEQFF. CDR3 bases: TGCGCCAGCAGCCTACTAGCGGCTAAATCCGGCACGTACAATGAGCAGTTCTTC.

The genes are TRBV19 and TRBJ2-1; 8 nucleotides line up with TRBD2. With 3 bases clipped from V and 6 bases from J, the junction kept 1 base outside the gene matches. The V gene's germline CDR1 is LNHDA and CDR2 SQIVND (reference sequence). This CDR3 comprises 13 residues. In nucleotides, the CDR3 is TGTGCCAGTAGTATGGGACTAGGCAATGAGCAGTTCTTC. It translates to CASSMGLGNEQFF.

The chain employs TRBV4-2 and TRBJ2-5; D might be TRBD1 (5 bases). CDR3 length: 14 amino acids. V lost 0 bases and J 1 base, leaving 6 bases between the germline ends. CDR1 LGHNA and CDR2 YNFKEQ come from the germline V gene. CDR3 sequence: CASSQDGAQETQYF. As DNA, the CDR3 is TGTGCCAGCAGCCAAGATGGGGCCCAAGAGACCCAGTACTTC.

The sample holds one count of this clone. V usage is TRBV5-1 and J usage is TRBJ2-1; 10 positions match TRBD2. Germline values: CDR1 SGHRS, CDR2 YFSETQ. J lost 6 bases, V lost 3 bases, and 6 bases had no gene match. There are 15 residues in the CDR3. The CDR3 region has the DNA TGCGCCAGCAGCTCCCTAGCGGGAGAGAGCAATGAGCAGTTCTTC. Encoded protein: CASSSLAGESNEQFF.

This clone was recorded once. This sequence joins TRBV14 and TRBJ2-2, with TRBD2 matching over 14 bases. V was pared by 7 bases and J by 7 bases, with 8 bases of the junction left unmatched. The CDR3 runs to 16 residues. Germline V gene data show CDR1 as SGHDN and CDR2 as FVKESK. CDR3 protein: CASKRPGLAGVGELFF. The CDR3 nucleotides read TGTGCCAGCAAGAGACCGGGACTAGCGGGAGTCGGGGAGCTGTTTTTT.

The chain employs TRBV4-1 and TRBJ2-7; tentative D call: TRBD1 (7 bases). The V and J ends lost 5 bases and 0 bases respectively, with 14 bases between them. Germline loops: CDR1 MGHRA, CDR2 YSYEKL. This CDR3 contains 15 residues. The CDR3 protein is CASSSGGLASYEQYF. The CDR3, as DNA: TGCGCCAGCAGCTCAGGGGGGTTGGCCTCCTACGAGCAGTACTTC.

The chain couples TRBV7-2 to TRBJ2-7, with no clear D. Trimming stripped 1 base from V and 1 base from J, with 11 bases between. Looked up from germline, CDR1 is SGHTA and CDR2 is FQGNSA. The CDR3 has 15 residues. CDR3 residues: CASSLVVGSSYEQYF. The CDR3 DNA is TGTGCCAGCAGCTTAGTGGTGGGATCTTCCTACGAGCAGTACTTC.

The chain has TRBV18 and TRBJ2-7; the D gene could be TRBD1 or TRBD2 (5 bases each). The CDR3 has 14 amino acids. Germline lookup yields CDR1 KGHSH and CDR2 LQKENI. V was clipped by 3 bases and J by 1 base, with 10 bases between them. The CDR3 loop reads CASSPRGGSYEQYF. The CDR3 DNA reads TGTGCCAGCTCACCGAGGGGTGGATCCTACGAGCAGTACTTC.

This sequence joins TRBV4-1 and TRBJ2-5; D could derive from TRBD1 or TRBD2 (5 bases each). Germline assignment: CDR1 MGHRA and CDR2 YSYEKL. The CDR3 runs 14 residues. Trimming removed 3 bases from V and 4 bases from J, with 12 bases in between. The CDR3 spells CASSQGRNAETQYF. The CDR3 DNA reads TGCGCCAGCAGCCAGGGACGGAATGCAGAGACCCAGTACTTC.